This TCR beta chain comes out of a study of tumor and adjacent non-tumor tissue in lung cancer. A modified ARM-PCR protocol with three rounds of nested PCR amplified TCRbeta. A single record per CDR3 protein comes from TCRdb applying MiXCR to the multiplex PCR reads. Among under 150,000 distinct CDR3 sequences listed, around 60% were seen once. Germline V gene lookup returns CDR1 LGHNA and CDR2 YNFKEQ. Trimming removed 4 bases from V and 5 bases from J; junction bases left unmatched: 14. This CDR3 is 18 amino acids long. This sample's RNA came from whole unsorted tissue. This chain connects TRBV4-2 to TRBJ2-2; TRBD2 agrees at 9 bases. Material: lung tumor tissue. The TCR originated in a man in his 60s with small cell lung cancer. The CDR3 bases are TGTGCCAGCAGCCTTTGGGGATGGGCGGGAGGGAAGACCGGGGAGCTGTTTTTT. Translated, it gives CASSLWGWAGGKTGELFF.